A single sample is the source of the 16 T cell receptor beta chains below, sequenced in a study of T cells in Graves' hyperthyroidism and ophthalmopathy. Regions amplified from RNA transcripts were the TCR beta CDR3 regions. TCR CDR3 underwent first-round RT-PCR with the HTBI primer set. MiXCR, run by TCRdb on the multiplex PCR reads, gives a single entry per CDR3 protein. Among 600,000 to 750,000 distinct CDR3 sequences listed, 15% to 20% were seen once. The sample consisted of blood. The receptors were sampled from a man over 45 with Graves' hyperthyroidism.

This clonotype was picked up many times. The chain employs TRBV24-1 and TRBJ2-5, with a weak D call TRBD2 (6 bases). The CDR3 extends over 16 amino acids. Trimming pared 2 bases from V and 5 bases from J, leaving 17 bases between. Germline CDR1 KGHDR, CDR2 SFDVKD. CDR3 in DNA: TGTGCCACCAGTGATTCCGGGACTTCCGTCGTGGAGACCCAGTACTTC. Translated: CATSDSGTSVVETQYF.

There are many counts of this clonotype. This sequence joins TRBV6-4 and TRBJ1-5; D is perhaps TRBD1 (5 bases). Trimming pared 5 bases from V and 1 base from J, leaving 9 bases between. Germline CDR1 is MRHNA and CDR2 is SNTAGT. CDR3 size: 14 residues. CDR3 protein: CASSHRDSNQPQHF. DNA of the CDR3: TGTGCCAGCAGTCACCGGGACAGCAATCAGCCCCAGCATTTT.

This clonotype has ten or more counts. The chain joins TRBV5-1 to TRBJ2-2, with TRBD1 as a possible D gene (5 bases). The germline V gene has CDR1 SGHRS and CDR2 YFSETQ. Between the trimmed V and J ends, which lost 1 base and 2 bases, there was a span of 9 bases. CDR3 length: 15 residues. The CDR3 sequence is CASSLNRINTGELFF. For the CDR3, the DNA is TGCGCCAGCAGCTTGAACAGGATTAACACCGGGGAGCTGTTTTTT.

This clonotype was observed at least ten times. V is TRBV2 and J is TRBJ1-6; D ambiguous. This CDR3 has 12 residues. CDR1 and CDR2 from the germline V gene are SNHLY and FYNNEI. The V end lost 6 bases, the J end lost 7 bases, and 7 bases lay between the germline ends. In nucleotides, the CDR3 is TGTGCCAGCAGAAGTACGAATTCACCCCTCCACTTT. Translated: CASRSTNSPLHF.

To note about this clonotype: This may be a read error: a much more frequent sequence differs by one nucleotide. CDR3 sequence reads: CASNQVQEQYF. CDR3 DNA sequence: TGTGCCAGCAACCAAGTTCAAGAGCAGTACTTC. The chain links TRBV3-1 to TRBJ2-7; D unclear. The CDR3 has 11 residues. Germline V gene lookup returns CDR1 LGHDT and CDR2 YNNKEL (reference sequence).

The chain uses TRBV9 and TRBJ2-7; D perhaps matches TRBD2 (5 bases). The CDR3 has 17 residues. V lost 1 base and J lost 0, with 17 bases in between. Germline V gene data show CDR1 as SGDLS and CDR2 as YYNGEE. Here the CDR3 reads CASSVLDWTPSSYEQYF. CDR3 bases: TGTGCCAGCAGCGTATTGGACTGGACTCCGAGCTCCTACGAGCAGTACTTC.

There are many counts of this clonotype. The chain has TRBV24-1 and TRBJ2-7; 7 bases match TRBD2. Per the germline V gene, CDR1 is KGHDR and CDR2 is SFDVKD. The CDR3 is 16 amino acids. With V trimmed by 4 bases and J by 3 bases, 11 bases remained unmatched. In DNA form, the CDR3 reads TGTGCCACCAGTGACTTTACCGGGACGGGAGGCTACGAGCAGTACTTC. Encoded protein: CATSDFTGTGGYEQYF.

This clonotype was recorded many times. This chain connects TRBV20-1 to TRBJ1-2; no clear D gene. CDR3 length equals 12 residues. Looked up from germline, CDR1 is DFQATT and CDR2 is SNEGSKA (reference sequence). V was trimmed by 0 bases and J by 8 bases, leaving 10 bases between them. CDR3 region: CSARDQAGGYTF. The CDR3, as DNA: TGCAGTGCTAGAGATCAAGCGGGGGGCTACACCTTC.

This clonotype was seen ten or more times. The chain is built from TRBV28 and TRBJ2-2; D is possibly TRBD2 (5 bases). This CDR3 spans 15 amino acids. V was trimmed by 9 bases and J by 5 bases, leaving 19 bases between them. Germline V CDR1 and CDR2: MDHEN, SYDVKM. CDR3 nucleotides: TGTGCCAGTTACGATTGGACTTGGGGTACCGGGGAGCTGTTTTTT. Residues: CASYDWTWGTGELFF.

Many counts were recorded for this clonotype. The chain carries TRBV20-1 and TRBJ2-3, with 8 positions matching TRBD1. The junction had 5 bases not matched to a gene; V was cut back by 3 bases and J by 0 bases. The CDR3 sequence is 15 residues long. Germline loops: CDR1 DFQATT, CDR2 SNEGSKA (reference sequence). This chain's CDR3 is CSASGDRGSTDTQYF. CDR3 in DNA: TGCAGTGCTAGCGGAGACAGGGGTAGCACAGATACGCAGTATTTT.

The J gene is TRBJ2-1, the V gene TRBV6-5, with 10 positions matching TRBD2. J was trimmed by 5 bases and V by 2 bases; bases with no gene match: 6. The length of the CDR3 is 16 residues. CDR1 is MNHEY and CDR2 is SVGAGI in the germline V gene. CDR3 sequence reads: CASSYQAGGSNNEQFF. CDR3 nucleotides: TGTGCCAGCAGTTACCAAGCGGGAGGGTCAAACAATGAGCAGTTCTTC.

The chain joins TRBV5-5 to TRBJ1-5; 9 bases map to TRBD1. This CDR3 is 17 amino acids long. CDR1 is SGHKS, CDR2 YYEKEE, per germline (reference sequence). Losses at the gene ends were 3 bases for V and 6 bases for J; bases not matched to a gene: 13. The CDR3 is CASSWGFTGGRSQPQHF. CDR3 nucleotides: TGTGCCAGCAGCTGGGGTTTTACAGGGGGCAGGAGTCAGCCCCAGCATTTT.

This clonotype was seen at least ten times. V and J are TRBV27 and TRBJ2-7; perhaps TRBD2 as D (6 bases). V lost 3 bases to trimming and J lost 2 bases, with 17 bases between them. Germline V lookup: CDR1 MNHEY, CDR2 SMNVEV (reference sequence). CDR3 length: 16 residues. The CDR3 DNA reads TGTGCCAGCAGTTTGGCAATTAGCGGAGGACCCTACGAGCAGTACTTC. Encoded protein: CASSLAISGGPYEQYF.

To note about this clonotype: This may arise from a read error, as a much more abundant clone is one base away. This chain uses TRBV5-1 with TRBJ1-1; D possibly corresponds to TRBD1 (5 bases). Germline-derived CDR1 and CDR2 are SGHRS and YFSETQ. This CDR3 contains 16 residues. CDR3: CAGSLVPTAMNTEAFF. Written as DNA, the CDR3 is TGCGCCGGCAGCTTGGTACCGACAGCTATGAACACTGAAGCTTTCTTT.

This clonotype was counted many times. The chain uses TRBV28 and TRBJ2-7, with 12 positions matching TRBD2. The CDR3 covers 15 residues. Germline assignment: CDR1 MDHEN and CDR2 SYDVKM. After removal of 6 bases from V and 2 bases from J, the junction contained 5 bases not matched to a gene. This chain's CDR3 is CASSPPSGRAYEQYF. The CDR3 DNA reads as TGTGCCAGCAGCCCTCCTAGCGGGAGGGCCTACGAGCAGTACTTC.

Many counts were recorded for this clonotype. The rearrangement uses TRBV12-3 or TRBV12-4 and TRBJ1-1, with TRBD1 identical over 7 bases. With V trimmed by 5 bases and J by 6 bases, 6 bases remained unmatched. This CDR3 is built from 13 residues. CDR3 amino acids: CASSPPTGPEAFF. CDR3 coding DNA: TGTGCCAGCAGTCCGCCGACAGGGCCTGAAGCTTTCTTT.